This T cell receptor beta chain was sequenced for a study of blood T cell repertoires in COVID-19. Study summary: Sites in the United States, Italy and Spain provided acute and convalescent COVID-19 samples. In each case, the material was cDNA or gDNA derived from T cells, B-cell-depleted T cells, or PBMCs.

In the authors' workflow: Researchers report that nucleated cell counts were estimated from reference gene primer amplification. Method: immunoSEQ multiplex PCR; TCRdb's copy keeps in-frame clones and lacks some. D and trimming were read from the DNA, whereas the V and J calls and clone size are those reported in that table. The data contain approximately 5,000 clones, about 81% of them singletons. The TCR originated in a human donor in a cohort sampled during active COVID-19. Sequencing was performed on peripheral blood.

CDR3 DNA sequence: TGCAGCGCCCGACAGGGGTCGAACATTCAGTACTTC. It encodes CSARQGSNIQYF. The chain employs TRBV29-1 and TRBJ2-4; 8 nucleotides align to TRBD1. Germline V gives CDR1 SQVTM, CDR2 ANQGSEA. This CDR3 is built from 12 residues. V shed 7 bases, J shed 7 bases, and the junction held 6 bases outside the gene matches.